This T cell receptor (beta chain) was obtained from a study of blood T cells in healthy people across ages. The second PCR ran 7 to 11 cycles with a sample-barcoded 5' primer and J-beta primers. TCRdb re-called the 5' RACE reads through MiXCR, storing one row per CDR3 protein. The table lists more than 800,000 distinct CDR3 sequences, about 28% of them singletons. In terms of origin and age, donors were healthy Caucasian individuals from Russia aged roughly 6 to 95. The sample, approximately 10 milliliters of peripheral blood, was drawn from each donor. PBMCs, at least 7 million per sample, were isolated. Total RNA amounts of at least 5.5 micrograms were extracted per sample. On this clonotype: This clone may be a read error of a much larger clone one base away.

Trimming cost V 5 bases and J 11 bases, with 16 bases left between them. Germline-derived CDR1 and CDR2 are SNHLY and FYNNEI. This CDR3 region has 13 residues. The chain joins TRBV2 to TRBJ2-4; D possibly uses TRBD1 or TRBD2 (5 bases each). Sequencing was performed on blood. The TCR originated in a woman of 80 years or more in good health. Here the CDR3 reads CASSKNLGDVQYF. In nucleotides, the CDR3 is TGTGCCAGCAGTAAAAACCTGGGGGACGTTCAGTACTTC.